This TCR beta chain is drawn from a study of prognosis after radiotherapy for stage I lung cancer. Study details: About a dozen men and six or seven women, aged roughly 50 to 90 and with a median age of 74.5 years, made up the patients. As radiotherapy, SBRT was administered in 3 to 5 fractions with a biologically effective dose of at least 100 Gy.

Germline V gene sequence: CDR1 SGDLS, CDR2 YYNGEE. V was clipped by 0 bases and J by 1 base; unmatched bases: 6. The CDR3 is 17 amino acids. Two rounds of multiplex PCR amplified TCR beta CDR3 from genomic DNA. Amplification in first-round PCR relied on primers specific to each TRBV and TRBJ gene. TCRdb used MiXCR to reprocess the multiplex PCR reads, holding one entry per CDR3 protein. The sample has about 24,000 distinct CDR3 sequences, roughly 35% seen once; the top ten hold 62%. Study-wide findings and caveats: Shannon entropy after stereotactic body radiation therapy was lower in patients who developed distant metastases.

This clonotype was seen at least ten times. Its antigen is undetermined. The TCR originated in a donor over 45 with non-small cell lung cancer. The sample here was PBMCs, taken before or after stereotactic body radiation therapy (not recorded which). This rearrangement joins TRBV9 to TRBJ2-2, with 7 bases that match TRBD2. The CDR3 protein is CASSVGGLPGNTGELFF. The CDR3 nucleotides read TGTGCCAGCAGCGTAGGGGGACTACCAGGGAACACCGGGGAGCTGTTTTTT.